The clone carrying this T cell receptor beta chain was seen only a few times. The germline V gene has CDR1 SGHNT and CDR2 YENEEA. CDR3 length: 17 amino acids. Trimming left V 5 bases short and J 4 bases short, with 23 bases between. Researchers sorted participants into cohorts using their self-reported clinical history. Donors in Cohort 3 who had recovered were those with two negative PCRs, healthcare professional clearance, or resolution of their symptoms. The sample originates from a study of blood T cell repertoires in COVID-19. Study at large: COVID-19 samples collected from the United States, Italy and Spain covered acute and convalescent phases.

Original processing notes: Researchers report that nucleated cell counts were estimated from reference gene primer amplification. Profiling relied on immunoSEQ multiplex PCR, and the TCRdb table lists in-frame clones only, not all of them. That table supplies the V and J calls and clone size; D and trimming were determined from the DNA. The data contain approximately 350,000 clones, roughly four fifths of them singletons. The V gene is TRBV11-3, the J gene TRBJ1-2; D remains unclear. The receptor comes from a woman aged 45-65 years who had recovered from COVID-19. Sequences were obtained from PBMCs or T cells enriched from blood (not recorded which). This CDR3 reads CASSHVPGEASGYGYTF. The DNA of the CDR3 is TGTGCCAGCAGCCACGTCCCCGGGGAAGCCTCAGGCTATGGCTACACCTTC.